This TCR beta chain originates from a study of early stage breast cancer tumors (dated by TCRdb to the late 2010s). General notes on the study: Of the 15 to 20 invasive breast tumors, about a dozen were found to be estrogen receptor-positive, progesterone receptor-positive and HER2-negative. On average, each sample got approximately 10-fold read coverage. Of the roughly twelve ER+/PR+/HER2- tumors, eight were classified as invasive ductal carcinomas and four as invasive lobular carcinomas. A total of some 2.6 million templates, representing 1,097,674 unique clonotypes, were detected across all samples.

Taken from around 1.8-3.7 cm away from the tumor, the adjacent normal breast tissue was rinsed with PBS and kept in prechilled RNAlater. Normal breast tissue often required about 85-310 mg of tissue for sufficient DNA because of high lipid content and low cell density. The study profiled bulk TCR beta-chain repertoires in matched peripheral blood, tumor and adjacent normal breast tissue taken from fewer than 20 patients with early-stage breast cancer. The Qiagen AllPrep DNA/RNA Mini kit was used for genomic DNA extraction. What the work shows at the level of the full study, not this receptor alone: Compared with adjacent normal breast tissue, tumors had roughly 2.5-fold higher T cell density and higher clonality. Chain pairing and functional markers such as CD4, CD8 and FOXP3 were not captured by bulk genomic DNA sequencing of unsorted cells. Enriched TCRB sequences shared across patients were mostly commonly generated sequences, unlikely to play an important role in the tumor microenvironment. Repertoires from blood and normal breast were more alike than repertoires from blood and tumor, and in about 85% of the 16 patients, comparing each tissue with blood separated tumor from normal. Analysis by tumor subtype was prevented by the small cohort size.

To note about this clone: Its antigen remains undetermined. No base quality values were provided; no much bigger clone lies one nucleotide off.

The cysteine opens and the phenylalanine closes a CDR3 of 16 amino acids. This entry keeps only the CDR3 DNA: 48 bases, framed from base 1. V is cut back by 0 bases and J by 4 bases, with 5 bases in the junction unmatched. From the germline V gene, CDR1 is SGHDT and CDR2 is YYEEEE. Every sample was amplified as two independent genomic DNA replicates, using approximately 550 ng for blood and 1.5 ug for tumor or normal breast. Following the manufacturer's instructions, the ImmunoSeq Intro kit was used to carry out TCRB sequencing on genomic DNA. Multiplex PCR ran roughly 30 cycles with proprietary primers and spike-in control sequences for absolute quantification. Single-end 150-bp reads were used to sequence an 87-bp fragment spanning the CDR3 plus the flanking V and J genes. Each lane of an Illumina MiSeq running version 3.0 chemistry carried seven multiplexed samples, with two replicates apiece. Per the original workflow: Raw data were processed with the vendor's proprietary pipeline, and both replicates were merged into a single result per sample. A clonotype was defined as productive rearrangements that share the same V-gene family, CDR3 amino acid sequence and J-gene segment. Clonality was computed as 1 minus the normalized Shannon entropy (Pielou evenness) of TCRB abundances. T cell density was estimated as total templates divided by the number of input cells, with the number of input cells inferred from the DNA input amount. Recon, run with its default parameters, was used to estimate overall repertoire diversity and clonality. A clonotype was considered tumor-enriched if its abundance in tumor exceeded 0.1% and was at least 32-fold higher than its abundance in normal breast. In TCRdb, the immuneACCESS table is reduced to in-frame sequences with V and J assigned. These tables do not hold every clone; where another copy was compared, an unresolved V gene accounts for under half, and the others remain unexplained. Clone size and the V and J calls come from that table; the DNA yielded D and trimming. Recorded for this sample are 8,500 to 10,000 clones; 78% of them occurred a single time. The ten most abundant clones make up 8.5% to 10% of the sample.

The sequencing input was normal breast tissue next to the tumor. Here the chain combines TRBV5-6 and TRBJ2-5; the junction holds 11 bases that match TRBD1. The receptor was derived from a person in their 40s with breast cancer. CDR3 region: CASSLVAGTGGETQYF. The bases are TGTGCCAGCAGCTTGGTAGCCGGGACAGGGGGAGAGACCCAGTACTTC.